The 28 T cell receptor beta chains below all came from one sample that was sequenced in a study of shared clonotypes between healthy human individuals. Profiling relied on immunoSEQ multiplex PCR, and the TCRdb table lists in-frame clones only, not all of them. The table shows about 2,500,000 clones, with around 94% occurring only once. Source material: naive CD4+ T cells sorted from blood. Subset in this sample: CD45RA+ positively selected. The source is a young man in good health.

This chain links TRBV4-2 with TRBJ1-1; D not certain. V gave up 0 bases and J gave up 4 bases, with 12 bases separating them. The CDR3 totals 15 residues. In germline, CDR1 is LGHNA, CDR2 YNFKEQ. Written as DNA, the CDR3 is TGTGCCAGCAGCCAAGAACCCATATGGAGCACTGAAGCTTTCTTT. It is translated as CASSQEPIWSTEAFF.

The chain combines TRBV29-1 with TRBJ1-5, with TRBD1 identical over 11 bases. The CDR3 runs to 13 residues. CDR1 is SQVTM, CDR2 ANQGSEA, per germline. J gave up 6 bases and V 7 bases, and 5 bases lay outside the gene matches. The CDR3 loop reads CSAGTGGSQPQHF. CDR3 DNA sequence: TGCAGCGCCGGGACAGGGGGTAGTCAGCCCCAGCATTTT.

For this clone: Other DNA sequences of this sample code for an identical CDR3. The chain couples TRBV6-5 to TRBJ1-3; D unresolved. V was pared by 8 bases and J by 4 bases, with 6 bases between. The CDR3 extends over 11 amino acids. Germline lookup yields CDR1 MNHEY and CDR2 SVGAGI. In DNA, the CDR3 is TGTGCCAGCGGAGGGGGAAACACCATATATTTT. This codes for CASGGGNTIYF.

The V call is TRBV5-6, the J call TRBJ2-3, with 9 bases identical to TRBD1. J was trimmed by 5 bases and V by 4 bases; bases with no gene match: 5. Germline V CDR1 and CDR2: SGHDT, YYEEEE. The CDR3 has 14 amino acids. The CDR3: CASSNRDRVDTQYF. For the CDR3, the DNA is TGTGCCAGCAGCAACCGGGACAGGGTAGATACGCAGTATTTT.

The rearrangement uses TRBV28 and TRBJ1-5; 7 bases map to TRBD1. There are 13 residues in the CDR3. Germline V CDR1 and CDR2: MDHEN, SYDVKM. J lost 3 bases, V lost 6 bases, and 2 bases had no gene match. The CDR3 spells CASSTGDNQPQHF. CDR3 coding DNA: TGTGCCAGCAGCACAGGGGACAATCAGCCCCAGCATTTT.

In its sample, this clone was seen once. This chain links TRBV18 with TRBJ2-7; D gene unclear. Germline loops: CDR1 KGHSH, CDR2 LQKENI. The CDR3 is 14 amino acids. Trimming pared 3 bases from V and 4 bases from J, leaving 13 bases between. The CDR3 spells CASSPPMAVYEQYF. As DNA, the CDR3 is TGTGCCAGCTCACCCCCGATGGCAGTTTACGAGCAGTACTTC.

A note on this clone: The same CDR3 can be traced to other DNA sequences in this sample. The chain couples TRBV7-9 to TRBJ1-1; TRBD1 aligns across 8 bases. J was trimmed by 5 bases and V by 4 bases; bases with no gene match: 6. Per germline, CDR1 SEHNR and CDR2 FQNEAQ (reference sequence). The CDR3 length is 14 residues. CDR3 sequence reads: CASSSQGAGTEAFF. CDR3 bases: TGTGCCAGCAGCTCTCAGGGGGCAGGAACTGAAGCTTTCTTT.

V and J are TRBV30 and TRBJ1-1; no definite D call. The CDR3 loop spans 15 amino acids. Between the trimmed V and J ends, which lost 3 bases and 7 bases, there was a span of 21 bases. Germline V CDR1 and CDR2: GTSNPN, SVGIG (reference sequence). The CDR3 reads CAWRRVDTMVGEAFF. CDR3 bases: TGTGCCTGGAGGAGGGTAGATACTATGGTCGGTGAAGCTTTCTTT.

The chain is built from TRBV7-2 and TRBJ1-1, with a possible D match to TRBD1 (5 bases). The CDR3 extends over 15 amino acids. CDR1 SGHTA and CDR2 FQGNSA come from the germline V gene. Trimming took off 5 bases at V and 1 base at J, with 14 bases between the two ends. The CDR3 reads CASSPRQTSNTEAFF. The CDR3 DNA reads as TGTGCCAGCAGCCCGAGACAGACATCGAACACTGAAGCTTTCTTT.

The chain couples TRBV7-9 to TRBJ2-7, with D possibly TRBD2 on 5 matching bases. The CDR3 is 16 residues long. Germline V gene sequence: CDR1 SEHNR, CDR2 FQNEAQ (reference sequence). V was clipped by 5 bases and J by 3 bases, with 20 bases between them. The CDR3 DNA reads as TGTGCCAGCAGCCCACTCGACGGGAAGGTAGGCTACGAGCAGTACTTC. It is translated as CASSPLDGKVGYEQYF.

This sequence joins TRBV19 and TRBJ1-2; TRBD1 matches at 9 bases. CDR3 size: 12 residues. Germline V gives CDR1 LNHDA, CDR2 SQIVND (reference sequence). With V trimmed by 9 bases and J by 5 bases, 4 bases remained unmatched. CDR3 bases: TGTGCCAGCGCCGGGACAGGGTATGGCTACACCTTC. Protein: CASAGTGYGYTF.

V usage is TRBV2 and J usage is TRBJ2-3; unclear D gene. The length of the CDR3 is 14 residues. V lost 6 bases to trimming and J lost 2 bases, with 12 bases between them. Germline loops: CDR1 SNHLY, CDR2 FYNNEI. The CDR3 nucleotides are TGTGCCAGCAGGGTACACACTTCCACAGATACGCAGTATTTT. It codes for CASRVHTSTDTQYF.

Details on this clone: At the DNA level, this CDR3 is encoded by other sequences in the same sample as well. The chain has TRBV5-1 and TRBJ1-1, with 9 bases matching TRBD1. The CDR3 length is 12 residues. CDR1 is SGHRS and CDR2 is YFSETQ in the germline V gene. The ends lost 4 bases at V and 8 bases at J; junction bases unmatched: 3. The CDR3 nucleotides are TGCGCCAGCAGCCCCGACAGGGGGGAAGCTTTCTTT. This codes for CASSPDRGEAFF.

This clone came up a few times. CDR3 region: CASSADGSPLHF. Here the CDR3 DNA reads TGTGCCAGCAGCGCGGACGGTTCACCCCTCCACTTT. The chain joins TRBV5-4 to TRBJ1-6, with no clear D. V was trimmed by 4 bases and J by 9 bases, leaving 8 bases between them. The CDR3 spans 12 residues. Per the germline V gene, CDR1 is SGHNT and CDR2 is YYREEE (reference sequence).

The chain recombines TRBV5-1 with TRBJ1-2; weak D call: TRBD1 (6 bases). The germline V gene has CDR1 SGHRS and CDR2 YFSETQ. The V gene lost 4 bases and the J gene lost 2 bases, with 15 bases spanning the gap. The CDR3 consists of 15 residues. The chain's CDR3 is CASSPGTSLNYGYTF. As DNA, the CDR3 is TGCGCCAGCAGCCCCGGGACAAGCCTGAACTATGGCTACACCTTC.

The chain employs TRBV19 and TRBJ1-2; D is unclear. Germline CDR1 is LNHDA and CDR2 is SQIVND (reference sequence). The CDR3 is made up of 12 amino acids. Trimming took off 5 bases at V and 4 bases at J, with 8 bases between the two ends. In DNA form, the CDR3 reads TGTGCCAGTAGTGTGGGGATCTATGGCTACACCTTC. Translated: CASSVGIYGYTF.

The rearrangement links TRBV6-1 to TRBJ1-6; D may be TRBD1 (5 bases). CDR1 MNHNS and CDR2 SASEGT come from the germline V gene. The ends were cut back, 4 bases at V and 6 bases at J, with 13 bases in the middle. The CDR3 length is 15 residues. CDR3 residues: CASSGTRALNSPLHF. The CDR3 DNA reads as TGTGCCAGCAGTGGGACACGGGCTCTTAATTCACCCCTCCACTTT.

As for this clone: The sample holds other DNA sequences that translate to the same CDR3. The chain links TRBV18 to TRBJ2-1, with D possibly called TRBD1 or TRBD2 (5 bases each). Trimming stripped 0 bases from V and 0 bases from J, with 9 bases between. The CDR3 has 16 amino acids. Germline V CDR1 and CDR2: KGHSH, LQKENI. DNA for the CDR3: TGTGCCAGCTCACCACCGGCAGGGAGCTCCTACAATGAGCAGTTCTTC. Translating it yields CASSPPAGSSYNEQFF.

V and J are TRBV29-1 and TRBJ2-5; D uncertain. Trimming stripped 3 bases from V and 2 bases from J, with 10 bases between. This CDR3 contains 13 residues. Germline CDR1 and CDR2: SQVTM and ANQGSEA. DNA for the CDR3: TGCAGCGTTGATCCCGGACGGCAAGAGACCCAGTACTTC. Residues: CSVDPGRQETQYF. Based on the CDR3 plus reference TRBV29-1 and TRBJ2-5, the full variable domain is SAVISQKPSRDICQRGTSLTIQCQVDSQVTMMFWYRQQPGQSLTLIATANQGSEATYESGFVIDKFPISRPNLTFSTLTVSNMSPEDSSIYLCSVDPGRQETQYFGPGTRLLVL.

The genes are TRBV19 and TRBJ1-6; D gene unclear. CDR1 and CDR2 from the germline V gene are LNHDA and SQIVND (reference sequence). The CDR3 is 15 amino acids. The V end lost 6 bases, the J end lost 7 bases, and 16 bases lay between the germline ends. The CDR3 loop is CASRPSGVVNSPLHF. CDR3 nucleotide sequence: TGTGCCAGTAGACCCTCCGGGGTCGTGAATTCACCCCTCCACTTT.

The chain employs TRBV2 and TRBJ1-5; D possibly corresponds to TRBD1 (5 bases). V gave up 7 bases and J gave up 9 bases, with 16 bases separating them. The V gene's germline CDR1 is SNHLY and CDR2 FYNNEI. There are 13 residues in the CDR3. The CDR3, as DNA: TGTGCCAGCAATGTTGGGACGGCTCTGCCCCAGCATTTT. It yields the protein CASNVGTALPQHF.

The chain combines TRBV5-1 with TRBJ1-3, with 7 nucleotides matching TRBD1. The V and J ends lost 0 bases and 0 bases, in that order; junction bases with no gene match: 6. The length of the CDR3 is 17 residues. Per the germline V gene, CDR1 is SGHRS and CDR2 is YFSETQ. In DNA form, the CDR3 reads TGCGCCAGCAGCTTGGGGGGACAGTTCTACTCTGGAAACACCATATATTTT. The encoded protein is CASSLGGQFYSGNTIYF.

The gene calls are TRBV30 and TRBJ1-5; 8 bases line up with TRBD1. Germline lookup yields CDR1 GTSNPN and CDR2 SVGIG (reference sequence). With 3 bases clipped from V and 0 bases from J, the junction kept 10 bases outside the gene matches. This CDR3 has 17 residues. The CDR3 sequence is CAWSPGQVFYSNQPQHF. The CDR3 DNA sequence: TGTGCCTGGAGCCCGGGACAGGTGTTTTATAGCAATCAGCCCCAGCATTTT.

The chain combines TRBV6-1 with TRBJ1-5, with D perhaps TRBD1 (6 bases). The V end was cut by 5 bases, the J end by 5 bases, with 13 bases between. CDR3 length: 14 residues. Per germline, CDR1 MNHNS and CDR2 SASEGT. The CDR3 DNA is TGTGCCAGCAGTAGGGGGGTCTCGGATCAGCCCCAGCATTTT. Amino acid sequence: CASSRGVSDQPQHF.

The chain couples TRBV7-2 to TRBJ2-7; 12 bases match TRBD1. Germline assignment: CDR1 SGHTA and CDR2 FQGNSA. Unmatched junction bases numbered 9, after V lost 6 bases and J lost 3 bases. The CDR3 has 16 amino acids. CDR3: CASSRTGTGGFYEQYF. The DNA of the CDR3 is TGTGCCAGCAGTCGAACCGGGACAGGGGGCTTCTACGAGCAGTACTTC.

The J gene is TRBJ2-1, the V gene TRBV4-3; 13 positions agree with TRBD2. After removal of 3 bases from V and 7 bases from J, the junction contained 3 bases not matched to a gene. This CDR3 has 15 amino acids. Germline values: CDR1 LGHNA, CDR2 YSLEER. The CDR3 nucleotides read TGCGCCAGCAGCCACGGGACTAGCGGGATAAATGAGCAGTTCTTC. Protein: CASSHGTSGINEQFF.

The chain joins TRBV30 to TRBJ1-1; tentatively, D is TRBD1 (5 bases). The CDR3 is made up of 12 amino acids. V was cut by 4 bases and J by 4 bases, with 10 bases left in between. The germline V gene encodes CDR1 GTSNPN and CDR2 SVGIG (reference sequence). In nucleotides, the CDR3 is TGTGCCTGGACAGGGATGGGCACTGAAGCTTTCTTT. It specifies CAWTGMGTEAFF.

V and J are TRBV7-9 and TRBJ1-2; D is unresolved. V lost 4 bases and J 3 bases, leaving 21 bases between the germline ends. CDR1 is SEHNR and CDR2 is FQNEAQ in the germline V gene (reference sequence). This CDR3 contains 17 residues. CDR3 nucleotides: TGTGCCAGCAGCTCTAGAGTTTCCCATTACGAGGACTATGGCTACACCTTC. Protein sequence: CASSSRVSHYEDYGYTF.